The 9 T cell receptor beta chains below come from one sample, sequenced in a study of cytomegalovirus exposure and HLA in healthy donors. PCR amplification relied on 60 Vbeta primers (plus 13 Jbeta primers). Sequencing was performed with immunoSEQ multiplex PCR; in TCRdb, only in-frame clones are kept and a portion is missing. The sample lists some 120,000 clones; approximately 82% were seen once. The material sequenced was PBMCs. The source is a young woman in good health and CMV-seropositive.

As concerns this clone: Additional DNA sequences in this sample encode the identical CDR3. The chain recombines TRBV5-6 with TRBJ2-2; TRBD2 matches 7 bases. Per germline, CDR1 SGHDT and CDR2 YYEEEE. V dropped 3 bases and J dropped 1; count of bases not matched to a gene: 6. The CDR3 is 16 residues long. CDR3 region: CASSWGGVLNTGELFF. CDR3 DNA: TGTGCCAGCAGCTGGGGGGGAGTACTGAACACCGGGGAGCTGTTTTTT.

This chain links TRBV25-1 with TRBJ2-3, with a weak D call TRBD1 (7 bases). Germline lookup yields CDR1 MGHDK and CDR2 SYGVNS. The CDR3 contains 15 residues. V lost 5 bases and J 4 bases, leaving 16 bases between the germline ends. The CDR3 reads CASSPQGGTSDTQYF. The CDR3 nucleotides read TGTGCCAGCAGTCCTCAGGGGGGTACCTCAGATACGCAGTATTTT.

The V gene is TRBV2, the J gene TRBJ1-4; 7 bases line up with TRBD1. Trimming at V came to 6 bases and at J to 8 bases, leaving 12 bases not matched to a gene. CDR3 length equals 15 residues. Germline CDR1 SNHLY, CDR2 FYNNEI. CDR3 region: CASRATGAQGEKLFF. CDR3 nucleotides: TGTGCCAGCAGAGCTACAGGGGCGCAGGGGGAAAAACTGTTTTTT.

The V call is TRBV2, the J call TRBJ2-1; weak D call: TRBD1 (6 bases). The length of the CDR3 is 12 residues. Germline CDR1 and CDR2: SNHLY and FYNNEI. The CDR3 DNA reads TGTGCAGAGGGGGACTCCTACAATGAGCAGTTCTTC. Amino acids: CAEGDSYNEQFF.

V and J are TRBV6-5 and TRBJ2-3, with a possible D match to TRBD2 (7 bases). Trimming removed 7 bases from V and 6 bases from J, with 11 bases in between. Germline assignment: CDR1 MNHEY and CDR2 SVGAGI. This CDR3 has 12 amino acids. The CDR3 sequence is CASKGGRDTQYF. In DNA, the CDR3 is TGTGCCAGCAAGGGGGGGAGGGATACGCAGTATTTT.

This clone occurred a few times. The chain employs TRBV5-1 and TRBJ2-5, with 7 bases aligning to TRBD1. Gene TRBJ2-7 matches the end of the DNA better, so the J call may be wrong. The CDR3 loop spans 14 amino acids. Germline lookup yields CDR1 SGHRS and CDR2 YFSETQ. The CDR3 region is CASSLQGPAYEQYF. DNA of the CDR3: TGCGCCAGCAGCTTACAGGGGCCGGCCTACGAGCAGTACTTC.

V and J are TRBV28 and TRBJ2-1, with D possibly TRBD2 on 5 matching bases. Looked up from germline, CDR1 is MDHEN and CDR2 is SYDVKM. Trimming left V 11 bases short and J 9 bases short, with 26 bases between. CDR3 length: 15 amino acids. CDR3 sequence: CASSLRLLVRGEQFF. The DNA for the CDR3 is TGTGCCTCCAGTTTAAGGCTGCTCGTCCGGGGTGAGCAGTTCTTC.

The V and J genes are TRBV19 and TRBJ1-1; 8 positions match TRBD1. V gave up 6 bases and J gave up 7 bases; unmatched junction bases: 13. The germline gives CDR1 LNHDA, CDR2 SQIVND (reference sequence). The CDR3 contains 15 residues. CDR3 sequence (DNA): TGTGCCAGTAGAGATACGGACAGGGTATTTGGTGAAGCTTTCTTT. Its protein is CASRDTDRVFGEAFF.

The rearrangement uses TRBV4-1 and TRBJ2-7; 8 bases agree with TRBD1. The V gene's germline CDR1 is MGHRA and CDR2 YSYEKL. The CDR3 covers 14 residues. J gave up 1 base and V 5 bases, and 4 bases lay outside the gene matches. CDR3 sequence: CASSWTGPSYEQYF. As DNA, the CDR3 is TGCGCCAGCAGCTGGACAGGGCCATCCTACGAGCAGTACTTC.